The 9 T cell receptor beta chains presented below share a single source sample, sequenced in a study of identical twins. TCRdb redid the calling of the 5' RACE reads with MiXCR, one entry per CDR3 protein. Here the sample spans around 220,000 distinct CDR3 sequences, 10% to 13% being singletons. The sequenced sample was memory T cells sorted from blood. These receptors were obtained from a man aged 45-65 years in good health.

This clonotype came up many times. The CDR3 sequence: CASRMSGEITGELFF. Written as DNA, the CDR3 is TGTGCCAGCAGGATGTCAGGGGAAATAACCGGGGAGCTGTTTTTT. This chain joins TRBV12-3 or TRBV12-4 and TRBJ2-2; D possibly corresponds to TRBD1 (6 bases). CDR3 length equals 15 residues. Trimming removed 6 bases from V and 5 bases from J, with 16 bases in between.

The CDR3, as DNA: TGTGCCAGCAGTGAAGTAACTAGCGGGAGGGCCAATGAGCAGTTCTTC. The encoded protein is CASSEVTSGRANEQFF. This rearrangement joins TRBV25-1 to TRBJ2-1, with 13 bases identical to TRBD2. The length of the CDR3 is 16 residues. The J segment lost 6 bases and the V segment lost 2 bases, leaving 4 bases of the junction unmatched. The germline CDR1 and CDR2 sequences are MGHDK and SYGVNS.

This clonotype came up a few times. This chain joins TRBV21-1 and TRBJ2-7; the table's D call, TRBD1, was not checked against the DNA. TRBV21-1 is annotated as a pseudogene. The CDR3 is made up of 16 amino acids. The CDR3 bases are TGTGCCAGCAGCAATGAGGCGGAGGGGGCGACGAGGGAGCAGTACTTC. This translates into CASSNEAEGATREQYF.

The CDR3 spells CASSLAPGRVFF. In nucleotides, the CDR3 is TGTGCCAGCAGCTTAGCACCAGGGAGGGTGTTTTTT. The chain couples TRBV7-8 to TRBJ2-2, with 7 bases that match TRBD2. The CDR3 contains 12 residues. The germline V gene encodes CDR1 SGHVS and CDR2 FQNEAQ. The J segment lost 15 bases and the V segment lost 0 bases, leaving 4 bases of the junction unmatched. The entire variable domain, with the rest obtained from reference TRBV7-8 and TRBJ2-2, is as follows: GAGVSQSPRYKVAKRGQDVALRCDPISGHVSLFWYQQALGQGPEFLTYFQNEAQLDKSGLPSDRFFAERPEGSVSTLKIQRTQQEDSAVYLCASSLAPGRVFFGEGSRLTVL.

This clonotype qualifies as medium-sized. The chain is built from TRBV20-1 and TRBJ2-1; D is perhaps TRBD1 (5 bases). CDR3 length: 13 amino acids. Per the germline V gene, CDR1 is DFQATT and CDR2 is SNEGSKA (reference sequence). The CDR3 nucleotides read TGCAGCGTCGAAATCGGACATGCAAATGAGCAGTTCTTC. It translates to CSVEIGHANEQFF.

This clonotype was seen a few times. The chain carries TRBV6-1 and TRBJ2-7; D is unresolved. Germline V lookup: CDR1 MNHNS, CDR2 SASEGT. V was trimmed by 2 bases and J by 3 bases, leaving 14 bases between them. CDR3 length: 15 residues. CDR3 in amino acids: CASSEQAPRDYEQYF. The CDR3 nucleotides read TGTGCCAGCAGTGAACAAGCCCCCCGAGACTACGAGCAGTACTTC.

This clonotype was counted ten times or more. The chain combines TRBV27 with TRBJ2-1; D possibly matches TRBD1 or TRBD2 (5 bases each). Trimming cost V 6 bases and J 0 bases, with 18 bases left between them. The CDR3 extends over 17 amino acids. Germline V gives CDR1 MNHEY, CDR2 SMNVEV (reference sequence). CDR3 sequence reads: CASSLSGAIRSYNEQFF. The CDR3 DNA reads TGTGCCAGCAGCTTGTCCGGGGCCATCCGCTCCTACAATGAGCAGTTCTTC.

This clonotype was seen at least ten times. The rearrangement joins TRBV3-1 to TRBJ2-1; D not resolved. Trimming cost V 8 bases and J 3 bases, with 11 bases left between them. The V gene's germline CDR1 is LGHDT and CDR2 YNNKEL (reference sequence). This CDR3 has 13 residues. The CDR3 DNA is TGTGCCAGCGGCGGAGCGATCTACAATGAGCAGTTCTTC. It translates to CASGGAIYNEQFF.

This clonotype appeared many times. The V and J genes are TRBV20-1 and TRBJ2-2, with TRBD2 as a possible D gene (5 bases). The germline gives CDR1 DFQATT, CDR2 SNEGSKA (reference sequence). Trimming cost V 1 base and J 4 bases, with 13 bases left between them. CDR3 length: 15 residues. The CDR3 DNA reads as TGCAGTGCTAGAGGGGGAATCCGGGGCACCGGGGAGCTGTTTTTT. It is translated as CSARGGIRGTGELFF.